This TCR beta chain was found in a study of shared clonotypes between healthy human individuals (dated by TCRdb to 2020 to 2022). The study in broad terms: Three men and a couple of women, aged 18 to 49 years, made up the cohort. For each donor, CD4 naive and CD4 memory were each given three plates, CD8 naive was given two plates, and CD8 memory was given one plate. To estimate repertoire size and how much clonotype sharing occurs between individuals, the study deeply sequenced the blood TCR repertoires of 4 to 6 healthy adults. To increase sequencing depth and limit assay-specific biases, different laboratories used diverse techniques to prepare libraries and sequence TCR repertoires. Per donor, leukapheresis produced somewhere between about 0.94 and 8.9 billion PBMCs.

Healthy HIV-negative adults with no recently reported acute infections or vaccinations were included as donors. All donors were Caucasian adults living in Nashville, Tennessee, USA. CD4+ T cells were enriched by magnetic negative selection; naive cells were then positively selected on CD45RA, and the negative fraction formed the memory subset. After blood collection by leukapheresis, PBMCs were isolated using Ficoll-Histopaque density gradient centrifugation and then cryopreserved in the vapor phase of liquid nitrogen. Analytical flow cytometry was used to check the purity and quantity of every magnetically sorted T cell population. Each sorted fraction had its genomic DNA isolated and then quantified by UV absorbance on a Nanodrop 2000c. Trimming at the junction amounts to 3 bases on V and 5 bases on J, and the germline ends lie 19 bases apart. CDR1 SQVTM and CDR2 ANQGSEA were looked up in the germline V gene. Including the terminal cysteine and phenylalanine, the CDR3 comprises 15 residues. Only CDR3 DNA remains: 45 bases, in frame from the first base.

Overall study outcomes, separate from this receptor: About 5% of naive CD4, 3.5% of naive CD8, 2.3% of memory CD4, and approximately 0.39% of memory CD8 clonotypes were shared across a few donors. Because the study included a small number of donors, the genetic and exposure-history diversity represented was limited. Compared with non-shared clonotypes, clonotypes shared by all four sorted-subset donors had higher generation probabilities. Pairwise subsampling indicated that sequencing depth was expected to affect the degree of clonotype sharing among donors. Larger estimated clonotype richness was generally found for naive subsets than for memory subsets. Even with the large sequencing depth, rarefaction of the sorted-subset datasets indicated that sequencing was incomplete. Only blood was sampled, and tissue TCR repertoires likely differ from those in blood.

On this clone: Its antigen is still unknown. No base quality information exists; no much larger clone differs at one position.

TCR CDR3 regions were amplified from genomic DNA by multiplex PCR using the deep immunoSEQ assay. Extracted genomic DNA from each cell subset was spread evenly across all wells of several immunoSEQ 96-well plates, with each plate serving as a replicate. For sorted subsets, roughly 190 ng of genomic DNA, equivalent to some 33,000 T cell genomes, went into each replicate PCR. The purified libraries were quantified using a Qubit 3.0 fluorometer, sized with a Bioanalyzer 2100, and then quantified again using the KAPA Library Quantification kit. A separate single-read 150-cycle Illumina NextSeq 550 flow cell was used to sequence each immunoSEQ 96-well plate. Under the source paper's analysis protocol: Because the immunoSEQ output included only junctional sequences and no quality scores, the filtering could not be the same as the filtering used for full-length reads. Sequences were annotated with PyIR, a Python wrapper for IgBLAST v1.9, using IMGT germline references to assign V/J genes and CDR3. Reads were filtered out if the reads had weak V/J assignments (E-value above 1e-6), no CDR3, stop codons, out-of-frame junctions, or ambiguous translated residues. V3J clonotypes were defined as sequences sharing the same inferred V gene, J gene, and CDR3 amino acid sequence. Percentage overlap between repertoires was calculated by dividing the number of shared unique clonotypes by the size of the smaller repertoire. Richness of each repertoire was evaluated using RTK rarefaction, the Chao1 estimator, and Recon v2.1 estimates of unobserved clonotypes. Generation probabilities for all TCRbeta clonotypes obtained by the gDNA method from several donors were computed using OLGA. Sourced from immuneACCESS, this table was stored by TCRdb with only in-frame sequences that have V and J called. A share of the clones is absent; for the studies checked, an unresolved V gene accounts for under half, and the remainder has no known explanation. That table is the source of V, J and clone size, and D and trimming were worked out from the DNA. Within this sample are over a million clones, with around 78% of them counted one time only. The top ten hold more than 0.45% of the sample.

The chain is made from TRBV29-1 and TRBJ2-5; the D call is tentative, TRBD1 or TRBD2, as each matches 5 bases. Sequenced input: memory CD4+ T cells from PBMCs. The cell subset or site label on this specimen signifies: CD45RA-negative fraction. The TCR was taken from a man aged 18 to 29 in good health. Some clones in this sample may be carry-over from other donors' samples. The CDR3 protein: CSVEAGRTWGETQYF. The sequence in DNA is TGCAGCGTTGAGGCCGGCAGGACCTGGGGGGAGACCCAGTACTTC.